The present T cell receptor beta chain was sequenced within a study of low-dose radiotherapy and immunotherapy resistance in tumors. First-strand cDNA relied on TRAV- and TRBV-specific primers spanning alpha and beta chains. TCRs were put through about 20 PCR cycles of amplification with Phusion. A constant-region primer and the V-primer adapter served as the primer pair. Each CDR3 protein is one row after TCRdb ran MiXCR on the reads. Altogether approximately 45,000 distinct CDR3 sequences are present, 20% to 30% being singletons, with the ten largest covering about 9.5%. Per the germline V gene, CDR1 is SGHNT and CDR2 is YENEEA. V lost 5 bases and J lost 8, with 21 bases in between. The CDR3 has 16 amino acids. In this sample, this clonotype turned up many times. Stated time point: after trial treatment. Noted treatment: LDRT plus nivolumab, ipilimumab, low-dose cyclophosphamide and aspirin (RACIN trial).

This clonotype was sampled from a male donor with prostate cancer. The specimen comprised PBMCs, sampled after low-dose radiotherapy plus immunotherapy. The chain links TRBV11-3 to TRBJ2-2; D is unclear. CDR3 sequence reads: CASSPSRQVSGGELFF. CDR3 coding DNA: TGTGCCAGCAGCCCATCCCGCCAGGTCTCTGGAGGGGAGCTGTTTTTT. The entire variable domain, with the rest obtained from reference TRBV11-3 and TRBJ2-2, is as follows: EAGVVQSPRYKIIEKKQPVAFWCNPISGHNTLYWYLQNLGQGPELLIRYENEEAVDDSQLPKDRFSAERLKGVDSTLKIQPAELGDSAVYLCASSPSRQVSGGELFFGEGSRLTVL.